This T cell receptor (beta chain) was sequenced during a study of blood T cell repertoires in COVID-19. Across the study: COVID-19 samples from acute and convalescent phases originated in the United States, Italy and Spain. In each case, the material was cDNA or gDNA derived from T cells, B-cell-depleted T cells, or PBMCs.

The CDR3 contains 15 residues. The germline V gene encodes CDR1 SNHLY and CDR2 FYNNEI. J gave up 4 bases and V 7 bases, and 12 bases lay outside the gene matches. Profiling relied on immunoSEQ multiplex PCR, and the TCRdb table lists in-frame clones only, not all of them. The table has some 150,000 clones, roughly four fifths seen once; the top ten hold about 4.3%. Sequenced: peripheral blood. The sequence came from an elderly woman with acute or convalescent COVID-19. The rearrangement links TRBV2 to TRBJ1-1; 7 bases are a match to TRBD1. CDR3 loop: CASTRETGASTEAFF. CDR3 sequence (DNA): TGTGCCAGCACCAGAGAAACAGGGGCGTCCACTGAAGCTTTCTTT.